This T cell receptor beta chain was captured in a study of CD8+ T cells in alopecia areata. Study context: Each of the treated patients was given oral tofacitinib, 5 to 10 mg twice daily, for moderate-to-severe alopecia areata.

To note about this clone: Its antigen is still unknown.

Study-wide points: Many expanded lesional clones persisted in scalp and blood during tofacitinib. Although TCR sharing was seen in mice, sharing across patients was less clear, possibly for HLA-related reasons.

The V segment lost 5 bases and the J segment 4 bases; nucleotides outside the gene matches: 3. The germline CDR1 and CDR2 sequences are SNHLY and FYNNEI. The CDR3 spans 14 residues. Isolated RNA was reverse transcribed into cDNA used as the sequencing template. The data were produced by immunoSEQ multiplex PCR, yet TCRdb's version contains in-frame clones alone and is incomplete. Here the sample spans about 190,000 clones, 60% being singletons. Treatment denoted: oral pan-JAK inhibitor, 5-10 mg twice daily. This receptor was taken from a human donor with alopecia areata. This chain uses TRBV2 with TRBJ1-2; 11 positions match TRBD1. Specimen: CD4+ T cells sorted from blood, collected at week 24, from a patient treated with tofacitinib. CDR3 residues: CASSLGQGVYGYTF. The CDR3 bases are TGTGCCAGCAGTCTGGGACAGGGGGTCTATGGCTACACCTTC.